This T cell receptor (beta chain) was obtained from a study of T cells in Graves' hyperthyroidism and ophthalmopathy. Amplification yielded TCR beta CDR3 regions, with RNA transcripts as the source. When the TCR CDR3 underwent first-round RT-PCR, the HTBI primer set was used. TCRdb recomputed calls from the multiplex PCR reads with MiXCR, one row per CDR3 protein. The sample records about 640,000 distinct CDR3 sequences, less than 25% being singletons. This CDR3 is built from 16 residues. V shed 4 bases and J 8 bases; nucleotides not matched to a gene: 12. Germline V lookup: CDR1 KGHDR, CDR2 SFDVKD. The PBMCs were taken from 10 ml of fresh peripheral blood.

The specimen sequenced was blood. The J gene is TRBJ2-1, the V gene TRBV24-1; 8 bases match TRBD2. This TCR was recovered from a man aged 25-45 years with Graves' ophthalmopathy. The CDR3: CATSETGTRFMDEQFF. The CDR3 DNA reads as TGTGCCACCAGTGAAACCGGGACTAGGTTTATGGATGAGCAGTTCTTC.